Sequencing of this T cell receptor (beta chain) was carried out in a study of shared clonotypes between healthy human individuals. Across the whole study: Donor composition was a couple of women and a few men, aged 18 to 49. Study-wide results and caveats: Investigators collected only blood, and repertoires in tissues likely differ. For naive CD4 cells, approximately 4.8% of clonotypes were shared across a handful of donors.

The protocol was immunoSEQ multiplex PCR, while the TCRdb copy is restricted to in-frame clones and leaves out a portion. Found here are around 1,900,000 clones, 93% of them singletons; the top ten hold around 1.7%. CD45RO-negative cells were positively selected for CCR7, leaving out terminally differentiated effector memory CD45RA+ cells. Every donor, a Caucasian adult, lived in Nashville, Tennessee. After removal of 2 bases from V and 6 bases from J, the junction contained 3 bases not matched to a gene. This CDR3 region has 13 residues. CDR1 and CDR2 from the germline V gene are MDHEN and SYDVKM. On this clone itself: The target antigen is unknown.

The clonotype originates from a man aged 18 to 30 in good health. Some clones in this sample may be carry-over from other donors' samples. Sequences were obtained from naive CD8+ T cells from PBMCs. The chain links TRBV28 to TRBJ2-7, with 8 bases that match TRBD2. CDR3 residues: CASSLAGGLEQYF. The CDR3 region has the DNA TGTGCCAGCAGTTTAGCGGGAGGTCTCGAGCAGTACTTC.